These 5 T cell receptor beta chains were all obtained from the same sample, sequenced in a study of liver allograft versus peripheral blood T cells. Study-wide context: Comparative analysis was performed on T cell receptor repertoires from transplanted livers and from recipients' peripheral blood.

TCRdb redid the calling of the reads with MiXCR, one entry per CDR3 protein. The data hold about 16,000 distinct CDR3 sequences, with 20% to 25% observed a single time. All receptors come from a human patient who had a liver transplant. Some of the T cells might come from the graft donor.

The V gene is TRBV7-9, the J gene TRBJ2-5; D is unclear. CDR1 and CDR2 from the germline V gene are SEHNR and FQNEAQ (reference sequence). The CDR3 is 15 residues long. Deletions cut 5 bases from V and 4 bases from J, with 17 bases between. CDR3 protein: CASSRRTQLGETQYF. The CDR3 nucleotides are TGTGCCAGCAGCCGAAGGACGCAACTGGGAGAGACCCAGTACTTC.

This clonotype was counted a single time. A much larger clone differs by one base, so this may be a read error. V gene TRBV5-5 combines with J gene TRBJ1-6; D unclear. This CDR3 has 16 amino acids. V lost 4 bases and J lost 1, with 12 bases in between. Germline V gene data show CDR1 as SGHKS and CDR2 as YYEKEE (reference sequence). CDR3 region: CASSMTGVSYNSPLHF. CDR3 nucleotides: TGTGCCAGCAGCATGACTGGGGTGTCCTATAATTCACCCCTCCACTTT.

The J gene is TRBJ2-3, the V gene TRBV6-1; 9 positions match TRBD1. CDR3 length: 17 amino acids. The J segment lost 4 bases and the V segment lost 5 bases, leaving 13 bases of the junction unmatched. CDR1 is MNHNS, CDR2 SASEGT, per germline. In nucleotides, the CDR3 is TGTGCCAGCAGTTACCGTCTTACAGGGGGCGAGGCAGATACGCAGTATTTT. Its protein is CASSYRLTGGEADTQYF.

V usage is TRBV28 and J usage is TRBJ2-2, with D perhaps matching TRBD2 (6 bases). Trimming shortened V by 1 base and J by 8 bases, and 14 bases separated the two germline ends. The germline V gene encodes CDR1 MDHEN and CDR2 SYDVKM. CDR3 length: 15 amino acids. The CDR3 loop is CASSLLPGRGGELFF. CDR3 DNA: TGTGCCAGCAGTTTATTGCCGGGACGGGGGGGGGAGCTGTTTTTT.

This clonotype was detected a few times. The chain combines TRBV20-1 with TRBJ1-1; D remains unclear. This CDR3 has 13 amino acids. The germline V gene encodes CDR1 DFQATT and CDR2 SNEGSKA (reference sequence). CDR3 in DNA: TGCGGAGGAGGGTCCCCAATGAACACTGAAGCTTTCTTT. Residues: CGGGSPMNTEAFF.